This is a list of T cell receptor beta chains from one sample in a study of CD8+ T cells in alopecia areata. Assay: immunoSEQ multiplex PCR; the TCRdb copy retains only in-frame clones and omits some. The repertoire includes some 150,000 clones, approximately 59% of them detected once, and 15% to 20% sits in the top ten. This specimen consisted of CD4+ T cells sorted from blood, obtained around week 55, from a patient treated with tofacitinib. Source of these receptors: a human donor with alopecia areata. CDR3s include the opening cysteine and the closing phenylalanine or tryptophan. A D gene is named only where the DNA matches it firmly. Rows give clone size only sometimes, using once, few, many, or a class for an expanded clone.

cdr3_aa: CASSLALTAGGYTF
cdr3_nt: TGCGCCAGCAGCTTGGCCTTGACAGCTGGGGGCTACACCTTC
d_call: -
v_call: TRBV5-1
j_call: TRBJ1-2
clone_size: few

cdr3_aa: CASSSQGDYSYNEQFF
cdr3_nt: TGTGCCAGCAGCTCACAGGGGGATTATTCCTACAATGAGCAGTTCTTC
d_call: TRBD1
v_call: TRBV7-2
j_call: TRBJ2-1
clone_size: -

cdr3_aa: CSAEAGPDYTF
cdr3_nt: TGCAGCGCCGAAGCGGGCCCCGACTACACCTTC
d_call: -
v_call: TRBV29-1
j_call: TRBJ1-2
clone_size: -

cdr3_aa: CAISELPTNEKLFF
cdr3_nt: TGTGCCATCAGTGAACTTCCCACTAATGAAAAACTGTTTTTT
d_call: -
v_call: TRBV10-3
j_call: TRBJ1-4
clone_size: few

cdr3_aa: CAWTGGGSPLHF
cdr3_nt: TGTGCCTGGACAGGGGGCGGTTCACCCCTCCACTTT
d_call: TRBD1
v_call: TRBV30
j_call: TRBJ1-6
clone_size: once

cdr3_aa: CASSREDRKNIQYF
cdr3_nt: TGTGCCAGCAGCCGGGAGGACAGAAAAAACATTCAGTACTTC
d_call: -
v_call: TRBV7-9
j_call: TRBJ2-4
clone_size: -

cdr3_aa: CASSLGGGRGTEAFF
cdr3_nt: TGCGCCAGCAGCTTGGGCGGGGGGCGCGGAACTGAAGCTTTCTTT
d_call: -
v_call: TRBV5-1
j_call: TRBJ1-1
clone_size: -

cdr3_aa: CASSTRPRGGTDTQYF
cdr3_nt: TGTGCCAGCAGCACCAGGCCGAGGGGGGGCACAGATACGCAGTATTTT
d_call: -
v_call: TRBV7-2
j_call: TRBJ2-3
clone_size: few

cdr3_aa: CASSLAYRGSNYGYTF
cdr3_nt: TGTGCCAGCAGCTTAGCATACAGGGGGAGTAACTATGGCTACACCTTC
d_call: TRBD1
v_call: TRBV7-9
j_call: TRBJ1-2
clone_size: -

cdr3_aa: CASSFLTGLGKTQYF
cdr3_nt: TGTGCCAGCAGCTTCTTGACAGGGTTGGGGAAGACCCAGTACTTC
d_call: TRBD1
v_call: TRBV7-9
j_call: TRBJ2-5
clone_size: -

cdr3_aa: CASSHQPGLAGPAVSYEQYF
cdr3_nt: TGCGCCAGCAGCCACCAACCGGGACTAGCGGGACCGGCAGTATCCTACGAGCAGTACTTC
d_call: TRBD2
v_call: TRBV4-1
j_call: TRBJ2-7
clone_size: few

cdr3_aa: CASTHGGGYEQYF
cdr3_nt: TGTGCCAGCACCCACGGTGGAGGCTACGAGCAGTACTTC
d_call: -
v_call: TRBV5-6
j_call: TRBJ2-7
clone_size: -

cdr3_aa: CASRPDRGPLYEQYF
cdr3_nt: TGCGCCAGCAGACCAGACAGGGGGCCTCTCTACGAGCAGTACTTC
d_call: TRBD1
v_call: TRBV5-1
j_call: TRBJ2-7
clone_size: -

cdr3_aa: CASSLGQFTDTQYF
cdr3_nt: TGCGCCAGCAGCTTGGGACAGTTCACAGATACGCAGTATTTT
d_call: -
v_call: TRBV5-1
j_call: TRBJ2-3
clone_size: -

cdr3_aa: CASSQEGPGNQPQHF
cdr3_nt: TGCGCCAGCAGCCAAGAAGGCCCGGGGAATCAGCCCCAGCATTTT
d_call: -
v_call: TRBV4-1
j_call: TRBJ1-5
clone_size: -

cdr3_aa: CASSPRGPTEAFF
cdr3_nt: TGTGCCAGCAGCCCCCGGGGGCCCACTGAAGCTTTCTTT
d_call: -
v_call: TRBV7-9
j_call: TRBJ1-1
clone_size: -

cdr3_aa: CASSLLGVRNEQYF
cdr3_nt: TGTGCCAGCAGCTTGTTGGGAGTGAGGAACGAGCAGTACTTC
d_call: -
v_call: TRBV5-6
j_call: TRBJ2-7
clone_size: -

cdr3_aa: CAWTPMDSPGEQYF
cdr3_nt: TGTGCCTGGACCCCCATGGACAGCCCCGGCGAGCAGTACTTC
d_call: -
v_call: TRBV30
j_call: TRBJ2-7
clone_size: -

cdr3_aa: CASSQQGAIGSPLHF
cdr3_nt: TGCGCCAGCAGCCAACAGGGGGCAATTGGATCACCCCTCCACTTT
d_call: TRBD1
v_call: TRBV4-1
j_call: TRBJ1-6
clone_size: -

cdr3_aa: CASSLDGRGTNEQYF
cdr3_nt: TGCGCCAGCAGCTTGGATGGCAGGGGGACGAACGAGCAGTACTTC
d_call: TRBD1
v_call: TRBV5-1
j_call: TRBJ2-7
clone_size: many

cdr3_aa: CASNWGTSTDTQYF
cdr3_nt: TGTGCCTCTAACTGGGGGACCAGCACAGATACGCAGTATTTT
d_call: -
v_call: TRBV10-3
j_call: TRBJ2-3
clone_size: -

cdr3_aa: CATSYGEGYGYTF
cdr3_nt: TGTGCCACCAGCTACGGGGAGGGCTATGGCTACACCTTC
d_call: -
v_call: TRBV15
j_call: TRBJ1-2
clone_size: -

cdr3_aa: CAGSTGGYTEAFF
cdr3_nt: TGTGCCGGTTCTACAGGGGGTTACACTGAAGCTTTCTTT
d_call: TRBD1
v_call: TRBV30
j_call: TRBJ1-1
clone_size: -

cdr3_aa: CASSAPGGGQETQYF
cdr3_nt: TGTGCCAGCAGCGCACCCGGGGGGGGACAAGAGACCCAGTACTTC
d_call: TRBD2
v_call: TRBV7-2
j_call: TRBJ2-5
clone_size: -

cdr3_aa: CASSLLGELFF
cdr3_nt: TGTGCCAGCAGCTTATTGGGGGAGCTGTTTTTT
d_call: -
v_call: TRBV5-4
j_call: TRBJ2-2
clone_size: -

cdr3_aa: CSAETGTGTDTQYF
cdr3_nt: TGCAGCGCCGAAACCGGGACAGGCACAGATACGCAGTATTTT
d_call: TRBD1
v_call: TRBV29-1
j_call: TRBJ2-3
clone_size: -

cdr3_aa: CASSLGDGSYEQYF
cdr3_nt: TGCGCCAGCAGCTTGGGGGACGGGTCCTACGAGCAGTACTTC
d_call: -
v_call: TRBV5-1
j_call: TRBJ2-7
clone_size: -

cdr3_aa: CASSRWAGGLPEAFF
cdr3_nt: TGTGCCAGCAGCCGCTGGGCTGGGGGGTTGCCTGAAGCTTTCTTT
d_call: -
v_call: TRBV7-8
j_call: TRBJ1-1
clone_size: once

cdr3_aa: CASRAQLTNYSPLHF
cdr3_nt: TGTGCCAGCAGGGCCCAATTGACCAATTATTCACCCCTCCACTTT
d_call: -
v_call: TRBV6-5
j_call: TRBJ1-6
clone_size: -

cdr3_aa: CAITPGQTYEQYF
cdr3_nt: TGTGCCATCACCCCGGGACAGACCTACGAGCAGTACTTC
d_call: TRBD1
v_call: TRBV10-3
j_call: TRBJ2-7
clone_size: -

cdr3_aa: CASSVRTGSEAFF
cdr3_nt: TGTGCCAGCAGCGTTCGGACGGGATCTGAAGCTTTCTTT
d_call: -
v_call: TRBV11-2
j_call: TRBJ1-1
clone_size: -

cdr3_aa: CASTRGLNEKLFF
cdr3_nt: TGTGCCAGCACCCGGGGACTTAATGAAAAACTGTTTTTT
d_call: -
v_call: TRBV2
j_call: TRBJ1-4
clone_size: -

cdr3_aa: CASSQDPRTKDKYTQYF
cdr3_nt: TGCGCCAGCAGCCAAGATCCTAGGACTAAGGACAAATATACGCAGTATTTT
d_call: -
v_call: TRBV4-1
j_call: TRBJ2-3
clone_size: -

cdr3_aa: CASTWGQGGHQPQHF
cdr3_nt: TGTGCCAGCACCTGGGGACAGGGGGGACATCAGCCCCAGCATTTT
d_call: TRBD1
v_call: TRBV7-2
j_call: TRBJ1-5
clone_size: few

cdr3_aa: CASSLRYNEQFF
cdr3_nt: TGTGCCAGCAGCTTGCGGTACAATGAGCAGTTCTTC
d_call: -
v_call: TRBV5-6
j_call: TRBJ2-1
clone_size: -

cdr3_aa: CASSYSGTPQETQYF
cdr3_nt: TGTGCCAGCAGTTACTCCGGGACACCCCAAGAGACCCAGTACTTC
d_call: -
v_call: TRBV6-5
j_call: TRBJ2-5
clone_size: -

cdr3_aa: CASSQGTGGPNQPQHF
cdr3_nt: TGCGCCAGCAGCCAAGGGACAGGGGGCCCCAATCAGCCCCAGCATTTT
d_call: TRBD1
v_call: TRBV4-1
j_call: TRBJ1-5
clone_size: -

cdr3_aa: CASSSRNYGYTF
cdr3_nt: TGTGCCAGCAGTAGCAGAAACTATGGCTACACCTTC
d_call: -
v_call: TRBV9
j_call: TRBJ1-2
clone_size: -

cdr3_aa: CAIRGTYEQYF
cdr3_nt: TGTGCCATTAGGGGCACCTACGAGCAGTACTTC
d_call: -
v_call: TRBV10-3
j_call: TRBJ2-7
clone_size: -

cdr3_aa: CATTRNGGSTDTQYF
cdr3_nt: TGTGCCACCACCCGCAACGGGGGGAGCACAGATACGCAGTATTTT
d_call: TRBD2
v_call: TRBV6-6
j_call: TRBJ2-3
clone_size: -

cdr3_aa: CASSMGPSSYEQYF
cdr3_nt: TGTGCCAGTAGTATGGGCCCGTCCTCCTACGAGCAGTACTTC
d_call: -
v_call: TRBV19
j_call: TRBJ2-7
clone_size: -

cdr3_aa: CAWSFRDNQPQHF
cdr3_nt: TGTGCCTGGAGTTTCCGGGACAATCAGCCCCAGCATTTT
d_call: -
v_call: TRBV30
j_call: TRBJ1-5
clone_size: -

cdr3_aa: CASSRPGRPQETQYF
cdr3_nt: TGTGCCAGCAGCCGACCGGGACGGCCACAAGAGACCCAGTACTTC
d_call: -
v_call: TRBV6-1
j_call: TRBJ2-5
clone_size: -

cdr3_aa: CSVRPKMTVNTEAFF
cdr3_nt: TGCAGCGTCCGCCCCAAAATGACAGTGAACACTGAAGCTTTCTTT
d_call: -
v_call: TRBV29-1
j_call: TRBJ1-1
clone_size: few